This entry is about one T cell receptor (beta chain). Its cognate antigen is unknown. This record belongs to a study of T cell repertoires in cytomegalovirus infection. Study background: Public signatures in TCR beta pointed to CMV infection and matching HLA type.

V gave up 7 bases and J gave up 5 bases, with 11 bases separating them. The V gene's germline CDR1 is DFQATT and CDR2 SNEGSKA (reference sequence). The CDR3 is 11 amino acids. TCRdb re-analysed the reads in MiXCR, keeping a single row per CDR3 protein. The sample consists of a few hundred thousand distinct CDR3 sequences, over 8% of them appearing once. Whole-study findings and limits: Carriers of CMV plus the relevant HLA were identified by cumulative public TCR beta family frequency. The ex vivo response was dominated by HLA-C-restricted CMV-specific TCR beta clonotypes.

This chain connects TRBV20-1 to TRBJ1-1; D gene unclear. The clonotype originates from a human donor in good health (CMV status not recorded). Some clones in this sample may be carry-over from other donors' samples. The sequenced material came from PBMCs. DNA of the CDR3: TGCAGTGTGGAGACCTCGACTGAAGCTTTCTTT. Its translation: CSVETSTEAFF.